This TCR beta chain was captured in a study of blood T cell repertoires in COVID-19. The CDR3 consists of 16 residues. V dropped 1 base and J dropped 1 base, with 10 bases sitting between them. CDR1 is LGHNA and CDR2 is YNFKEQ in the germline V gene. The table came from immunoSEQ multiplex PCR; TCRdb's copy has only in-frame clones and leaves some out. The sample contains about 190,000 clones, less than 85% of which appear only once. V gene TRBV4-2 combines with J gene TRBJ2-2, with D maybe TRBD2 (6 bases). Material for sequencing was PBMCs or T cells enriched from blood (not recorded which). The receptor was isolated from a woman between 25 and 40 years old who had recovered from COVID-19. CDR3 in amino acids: CASSQGGRKNTGELFF. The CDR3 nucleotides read TGTGCCAGCAGCCAAGGAGGGAGGAAGAACACCGGGGAGCTGTTTTTT.